These 22 T cell receptor beta chains originate from one sample sequenced in a study of T cell changes during pregnancy in multiple sclerosis. TCRdb's copy holds only in-frame clones and misses some; the assay was immunoSEQ multiplex PCR. The sample contains roughly 15,000 clones, 86% of which appear only once. Sequenced material: CD8+ T cells from peripheral blood mononuclear cells, taken in the first trimester of pregnancy. The receptors come from a female donor with multiple sclerosis, enrolled in a pregnancy study.

The V gene is TRBV10-3, the J gene TRBJ1-2, with D possibly TRBD1 on 5 matching bases. CDR3 size: 12 residues. CDR1 ENHRY and CDR2 SYGVKD come from the germline V gene. V was pared by 6 bases and J by 8 bases, with 13 bases between. Here the CDR3 reads CAIRDSILGYTF. The CDR3 coding sequence is TGTGCCATCAGAGACAGTATCTTAGGCTACACCTTC.

Only a few counts were recorded for this clone. The V call is TRBV5-4, the J call TRBJ2-7; D is unresolved. The CDR3 extends over 13 amino acids. The V and J ends lost 0 bases and 5 bases respectively, with 9 bases between them. Germline V gene data show CDR1 as SGHNT and CDR2 as YYREEE (reference sequence). Here the CDR3 DNA reads TGTGCCAGCAGCTTGGCCCTGGGCAACGAGCAGTACTTC. It yields the protein CASSLALGNEQYF.

V usage is TRBV4-1 and J usage is TRBJ2-7; 10 bases align to TRBD1. This CDR3 has 16 residues. J gave up 5 bases and V 2 bases, and 9 bases lay outside the gene matches. Per germline, CDR1 MGHRA and CDR2 YSYEKL. Written as DNA, the CDR3 is TGCGCCAGCAGCCAACGCCGGACAGGGGGAGTGGACGAGCAGTACTTC. Protein product: CASSQRRTGGVDEQYF.

V gene TRBV7-9 combines with J gene TRBJ1-2; 7 bases are a match to TRBD1. The CDR3 is made up of 16 amino acids. The V segment lost 5 bases and the J segment 4 bases; nucleotides outside the gene matches: 13. Germline values: CDR1 SEHNR, CDR2 FQNEAQ (reference sequence). CDR3 protein: CASSHRDRVLFYGYTF. DNA for the CDR3: TGTGCCAGCAGCCACCGGGACAGAGTTTTATTCTATGGCTACACCTTC.

The chain couples TRBV27 to TRBJ2-7, with TRBD2 matching over 10 bases. The V gene end was trimmed by 5 bases and the J gene end by 4 bases; junction bases not matched to a gene: 8. Germline V gives CDR1 MNHEY, CDR2 SMNVEV (reference sequence). This CDR3 is built from 15 residues. The CDR3 region is CASSPLASGSYEQYF. In DNA form, the CDR3 reads TGTGCCAGCAGTCCCCTAGCTAGCGGGAGTTACGAGCAGTACTTC.

The CDR3 region is CASSGGVYGYTF. The DNA for the CDR3 is TGTGCCAGCAGTGGAGGGGTGTATGGCTACACCTTC. The J gene is TRBJ1-2, the V gene TRBV6-5, with D possibly TRBD1 on 5 matching bases. The V gene's germline CDR1 is MNHEY and CDR2 SVGAGI. The CDR3 is 12 residues long. V was clipped by 5 bases and J by 5 bases, with 9 bases between them.

The rearrangement links TRBV12-5 to TRBJ2-6; 8 nucleotides align to TRBD1. Germline lookup yields CDR1 LGHNT and CDR2 FRNRAP. Trimming removed 8 bases from V and 1 base from J; junction bases left unmatched: 19. The CDR3 consists of 20 residues. The CDR3 protein is CASSPVGEGQATSGANVLTF. The CDR3 nucleotides read TGTGCTAGTTCCCCGGTTGGAGAGGGACAGGCCACATCTGGGGCCAACGTCCTGACTTTC.

The chain employs TRBV28 and TRBJ2-2, with D possibly matching TRBD2 (6 bases). Germline CDR1 MDHEN, CDR2 SYDVKM. CDR3 length: 12 residues. The V end was cut by 10 bases, the J end by 2 bases, with 8 bases between. The CDR3 is CAIGGNTGELFF. CDR3 nucleotides: TGTGCCATCGGGGGAAACACCGGGGAGCTGTTTTTT. The whole variable domain, remainder taken from reference TRBV28 and TRBJ2-2, is DVKVTQSSRYLVKRTGEKVFLECVQDMDHENMFWYRQDPGLGLRLIYFSYDVKMKEKGDIPEGYSVSREKKERFSLILESASTNQTSMYLCAIGGNTGELFFGEGSRLTVL.

By its share, this clone is medium-sized. This chain connects TRBV5-1 to TRBJ2-7, with a possible D match to TRBD2 (6 bases). Germline V gene sequence: CDR1 SGHRS, CDR2 YFSETQ. The germline V and J ends were trimmed by 5 bases and 4 bases, with 10 bases remaining between them. The CDR3 runs to 12 residues. CDR3 in amino acids: CASRAGQYEQYF. CDR3 DNA sequence: TGCGCCAGCAGGGCGGGGCAGTACGAGCAGTACTTC.

The V and J genes are TRBV27 and TRBJ2-2; 8 nucleotides line up with TRBD2. The CDR3 consists of 14 residues. Trimming cost V 3 bases and J 7 bases; bases outside gene matches: 4. Germline values: CDR1 MNHEY, CDR2 SMNVEV (reference sequence). The CDR3 is CASSLPGTSGELFF. The CDR3 DNA is TGTGCCAGCAGTTTGCCCGGGACTAGCGGGGAGCTGTTTTTT.

The rearrangement joins TRBV5-1 to TRBJ2-1; unclear D gene. Deletions cut 7 bases from V and 0 bases from J, with 11 bases between. The CDR3 totals 14 residues. Per the germline V gene, CDR1 is SGHRS and CDR2 is YFSETQ. The CDR3 DNA follows: TGCGCCAGCCGGTCCGGTGGCTCCTACAATGAGCAGTTCTTC. This encodes CASRSGGSYNEQFF.

The CDR3 sequence is CASSFLASGGQGETQYF. In nucleotides, the CDR3 is TGTGCCAGCAGCTTTCTGGCTAGCGGGGGGCAGGGTGAGACCCAGTACTTC. The J gene is TRBJ2-5, the V gene TRBV5-5; 11 bases are a match to TRBD2. CDR3 length: 17 residues. The V segment lost 2 bases and the J segment 5 bases; nucleotides outside the gene matches: 11. Germline V gene data show CDR1 as SGHKS and CDR2 as YYEKEE (reference sequence).

This rearrangement joins TRBV6-1 to TRBJ2-5; the match to TRBD1 covers 9 bases. The CDR3 length is 15 residues. Per germline, CDR1 MNHNS and CDR2 SASEGT. After removal of 4 bases from V and 0 bases from J, the junction contained 3 bases not matched to a gene. The CDR3 DNA reads as TGTGCCAGCAGTGGCCGGGACAGGGACCAAGAGACCCAGTACTTC. It translates to CASSGRDRDQETQYF.

There are a few counts of this clone. J is TRBJ2-1 and V is TRBV27; the match to TRBD1 covers 7 bases. V was clipped by 4 bases and J by 9 bases; unmatched bases: 15. This CDR3 has 16 residues. The germline gives CDR1 MNHEY, CDR2 SMNVEV (reference sequence). CDR3 protein: CASSSLRDSSSAEQFF. The CDR3 DNA is TGTGCCAGCAGTTCATTGAGGGACAGTAGTTCAGCTGAGCAGTTCTTC.

The chain joins TRBV7-9 to TRBJ2-5, with D perhaps TRBD1 (6 bases). Germline lookup yields CDR1 SEHNR and CDR2 FQNEAQ (reference sequence). The CDR3 is 16 amino acids. V lost 5 bases and J lost 1, with 17 bases in between. CDR3 sequence reads: CASSPLERDIQETQYF. The CDR3 DNA reads TGTGCCAGCAGCCCCCTTGAACGGGACATCCAAGAGACCCAGTACTTC.

V gene TRBV28 combines with J gene TRBJ1-5; perhaps TRBD1 as D (5 bases). Germline CDR1 MDHEN, CDR2 SYDVKM. Trimming stripped 6 bases from V and 2 bases from J, with 11 bases between. The CDR3 runs 14 residues. The CDR3 nucleotides are TGTGCCAGCAGAGCGGGACGGGGCAATCAGCCCCAGCATTTT. Its translation: CASRAGRGNQPQHF.

This clone was seen a single time. This chain links TRBV5-6 with TRBJ1-1; D is uncertain. The CDR3 contains 14 residues. V shed 0 bases and J shed 3 bases, with 9 bases lying between them. The germline CDR1 and CDR2 sequences are SGHDT and YYEEEE. CDR3 amino acids: CASSLEQYHTEAFF. The DNA of the CDR3 is TGTGCCAGCAGCTTGGAACAGTATCACACTGAAGCTTTCTTT. The whole variable domain, filled in from reference TRBV5-6 and TRBJ1-1, reads DAGVTQSPTHLIKTRGQQVTLRCSPKSGHDTVSWYQQALGQGPQFIFQYYEEEERQRGNFPDRFSGHQFPNYSSELNVNALLLGDSALYLCASSLEQYHTEAFFGQGTRLTVV.

The chain couples TRBV4-1 to TRBJ2-7; tentatively, D is TRBD1 (7 bases). Trimming stripped 2 bases from V and 3 bases from J, with 20 bases between. This CDR3 region has 17 residues. The germline CDR1 and CDR2 sequences are MGHRA and YSYEKL. CDR3 loop: CASSQHPGGLIFYEQYF. DNA for the CDR3: TGCGCCAGCAGCCAACACCCAGGGGGGCTCATCTTCTACGAGCAGTACTTC.

The V call is TRBV2, the J call TRBJ2-7, with 9 bases that match TRBD2. The germline V gene has CDR1 SNHLY and CDR2 FYNNEI. The trim removed 5 bases at V and 6 bases at J, leaving 8 bases unmatched. The CDR3 spans 14 residues. The CDR3 spells CASSPTGGGGEQYF. In DNA form, the CDR3 reads TGTGCCAGCAGTCCGACCGGCGGGGGGGGCGAGCAGTACTTC.

The DNA for the CDR3 is TGCGCCAGCAGTCAATCTGTATTCGGGCAGGGGGCGTCGGACTATGGCTACACCTTC. Translation gives CASSQSVFGQGASDYGYTF. V is TRBV23-1 and J is TRBJ1-2, with 8 bases matching TRBD1. TRBV23-1 is treated as an ORF (open reading frame) with a function not yet certain. V lost 0 bases, J lost 3 bases, and 15 bases stayed unmatched. CDR3 length equals 19 residues.

The chain is built from TRBV16 and TRBJ2-7; D might be TRBD1 (6 bases). Trimming took off 5 bases at V and 3 bases at J, with 11 bases between the two ends. This CDR3 contains 13 residues. The germline gives CDR1 KGHSY, CDR2 FQNENV. CDR3 protein: CASSSGALYEQYF. The CDR3 DNA reads as TGTGCCAGCAGCTCAGGGGCCCTCTACGAGCAGTACTTC.

The sample holds a few counts of this clone. The chain carries TRBV6-5 and TRBJ2-2; 7 bases align to TRBD1. V was pared by 2 bases and J by 2 bases, with 2 bases of the junction left unmatched. This CDR3 has 15 amino acids. CDR1 and CDR2 from the germline V gene are MNHEY and SVGAGI. CDR3 region: CASSYGTDNTGELFF. Written as DNA, the CDR3 is TGTGCCAGCAGTTACGGGACAGATAACACCGGGGAGCTGTTTTTT.